The subject of this entry is one TCR beta chain. The authors' processing: Amplified reference gene primers provided the basis for estimating nucleated cell counts. Produced via immunoSEQ multiplex PCR; TCRdb's table is partial and in-frame only. Clonal size and the V and J genes are those of that table, whereas D and trimming came from the DNA. The sample has about 300,000 clones; nearly 90% are singletons. J was trimmed by 7 bases and V by 2 bases; bases with no gene match: 5. This CDR3 has 15 amino acids. Germline V gene data show CDR1 as MNHNS and CDR2 as SASEGT. This sample is drawn from a study of blood T cell repertoires in COVID-19. Looking at the study overall: The origin of the acute and convalescent COVID-19 samples was the United States, Italy and Spain.

Enrolled through a virtual design, the participants were between roughly 18 and 90 years of age and came from about two dozen US areas. Cohort 3 donors were reported recovered after two negative PCRs, clearance, or symptom resolution. Sequenced material: PBMCs or T cells enriched from blood (not recorded which). V usage is TRBV6-1 and J usage is TRBJ1-6, with 7 nucleotides matching TRBD1. The sequence was collected from a woman under 40 who had recovered from COVID-19. The CDR3 DNA reads as TGTGCCAGCAGTGAATCGGGACAGATCAATTCACCCCTCCACTTT. Translated: CASSESGQINSPLHF.